This record looks at one T cell receptor beta chain sequence and its context. These data originate in a study of blood T cell repertoires in COVID-19. With V trimmed by 5 bases and J by 5 bases, 5 bases remained unmatched. Germline assignment: CDR1 SGHRS and CDR2 YFSETQ. This CDR3 contains 13 residues. TCRdb's copy holds only in-frame clones and misses some; the assay was immunoSEQ multiplex PCR. The sample shows 180,000 or so clones, around 91% of them seen only once. The sequence was collected from a man aged 45-65 years with acute or convalescent COVID-19. The rearrangement links TRBV5-1 to TRBJ2-5, with 8 positions matching TRBD1. Sequencing used peripheral blood. In nucleotides, the CDR3 is TGCGCCAGCAGAACATACAGGGGGGAGACCCAGTACTTC. This translates into CASRTYRGETQYF.